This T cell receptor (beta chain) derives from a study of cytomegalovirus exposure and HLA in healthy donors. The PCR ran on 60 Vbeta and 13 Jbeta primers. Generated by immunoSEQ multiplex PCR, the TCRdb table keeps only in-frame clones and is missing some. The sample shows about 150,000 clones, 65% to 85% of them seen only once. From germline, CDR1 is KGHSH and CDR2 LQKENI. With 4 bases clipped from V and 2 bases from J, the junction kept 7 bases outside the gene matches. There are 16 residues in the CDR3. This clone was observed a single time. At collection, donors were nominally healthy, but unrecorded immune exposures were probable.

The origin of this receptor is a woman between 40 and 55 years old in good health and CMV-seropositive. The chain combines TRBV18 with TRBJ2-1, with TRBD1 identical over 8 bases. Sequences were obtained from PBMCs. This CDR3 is CASSLTGTGPYNEQFF. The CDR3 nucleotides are TGTGCCAGCTCACTAACCGGGACAGGACCCTACAATGAGCAGTTCTTC. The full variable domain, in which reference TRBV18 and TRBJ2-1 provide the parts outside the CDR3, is NAGVMQNPRHLVRRRGQEARLRCSPMKGHSHVYWYRQLPEEGLKFMVYLQKENIIDESGMPKERFSAEFPKEGPSILRIQQVVRGDSAAYFCASSLTGTGPYNEQFFGPGTRLTVL.